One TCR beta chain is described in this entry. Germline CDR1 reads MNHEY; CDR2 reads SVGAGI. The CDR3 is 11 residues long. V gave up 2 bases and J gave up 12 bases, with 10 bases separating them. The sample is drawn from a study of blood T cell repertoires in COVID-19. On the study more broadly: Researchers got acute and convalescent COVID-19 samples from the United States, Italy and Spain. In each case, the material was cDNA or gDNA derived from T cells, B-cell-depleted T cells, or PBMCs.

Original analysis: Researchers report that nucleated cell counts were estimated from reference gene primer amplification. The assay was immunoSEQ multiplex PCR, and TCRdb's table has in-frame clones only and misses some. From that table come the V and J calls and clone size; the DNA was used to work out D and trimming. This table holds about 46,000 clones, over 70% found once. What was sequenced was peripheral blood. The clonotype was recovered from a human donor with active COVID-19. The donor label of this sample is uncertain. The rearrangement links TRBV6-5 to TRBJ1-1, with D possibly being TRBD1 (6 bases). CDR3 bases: TGTGCCAGCAGTTACGGCCAGGGGTCTTTCTTT. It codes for CASSYGQGSFF.